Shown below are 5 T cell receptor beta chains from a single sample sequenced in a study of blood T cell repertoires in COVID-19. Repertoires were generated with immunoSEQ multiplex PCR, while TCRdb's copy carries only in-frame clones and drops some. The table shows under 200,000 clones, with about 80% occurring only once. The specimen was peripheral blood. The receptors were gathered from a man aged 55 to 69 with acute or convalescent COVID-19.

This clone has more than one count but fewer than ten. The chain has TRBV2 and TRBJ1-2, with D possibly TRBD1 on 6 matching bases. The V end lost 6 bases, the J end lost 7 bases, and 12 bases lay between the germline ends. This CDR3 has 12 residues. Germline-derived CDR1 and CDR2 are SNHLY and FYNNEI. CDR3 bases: TGTGCCAGCAGGTCAGGGGTTGGTGGCTACACCTTC. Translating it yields CASRSGVGGYTF.

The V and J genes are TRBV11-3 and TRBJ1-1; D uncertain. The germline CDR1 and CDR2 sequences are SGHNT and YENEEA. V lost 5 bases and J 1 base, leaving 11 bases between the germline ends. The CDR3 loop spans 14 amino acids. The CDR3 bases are TGTGCCAGCAGCCGCTCAAATAGGAACACTGAAGCTTTCTTT. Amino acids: CASSRSNRNTEAFF.

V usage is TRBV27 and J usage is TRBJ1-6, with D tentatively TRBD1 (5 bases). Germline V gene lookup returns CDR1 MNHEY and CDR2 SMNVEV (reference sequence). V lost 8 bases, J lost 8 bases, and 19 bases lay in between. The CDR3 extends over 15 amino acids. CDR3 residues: CASRFSGGSDSPLHF. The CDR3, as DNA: TGTGCCAGCCGATTTTCGGGGGGGTCCGATTCACCCCTCCACTTT.

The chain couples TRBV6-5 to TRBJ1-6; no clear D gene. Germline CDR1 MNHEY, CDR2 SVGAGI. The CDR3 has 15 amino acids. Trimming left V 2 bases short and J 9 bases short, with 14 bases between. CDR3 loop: CASSYGPARGSPLHF. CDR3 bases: TGTGCCAGCAGTTACGGGCCCGCTCGGGGTTCACCCCTCCACTTT.

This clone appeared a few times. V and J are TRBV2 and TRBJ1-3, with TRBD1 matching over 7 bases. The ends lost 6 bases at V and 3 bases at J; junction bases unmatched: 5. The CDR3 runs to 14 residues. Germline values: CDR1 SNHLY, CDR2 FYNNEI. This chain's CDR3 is CASSAGGSGNTIYF. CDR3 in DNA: TGTGCCAGCAGCGCAGGGGGTAGTGGAAACACCATATATTTT.